This T cell receptor beta chain emerged from a study of cytomegalovirus exposure and HLA in healthy donors. Overall study context: The 120 or so validation repertoires used a platform that matched the one used for the 550 to 800 first-cohort repertoires, as a later analysis reported.

A remark on this clone: Its target is not known.

TCRdb's table, derived via immunoSEQ multiplex PCR, lists solely in-frame clones and lacks some. The profile shows roughly 200,000 clones, 86% of them singletons. The donors were members of the validation cohort comprising over 100 subjects, separate from the approximately 630-subject first cohort. Study conclusions and caveats: The classifier reportedly diagnosed cytomegalovirus status with high specificity and sensitivity. In the 120 or so validation repertoires, about 95% of cluster scores exceeded 0, per a later analysis.

V lost 3 bases and J lost 4, with 7 bases in between. The CDR3 is 12 amino acids. The germline V gene encodes CDR1 LNHDA and CDR2 SQIVND (reference sequence). This clonotype was sampled from a man aged 30 to 45 in good health and CMV-seropositive. V gene TRBV19 combines with J gene TRBJ2-7; no firm D call. Sequenced input: PBMCs. The CDR3 region has the DNA TGTGCCAGTAGTATGAGTGAATACGAGCAGTACTTC. Translating it yields CASSMSEYEQYF.